This T cell receptor (beta chain) was identified during a study of T-cell reconstitution after alpha-beta-depleted transplantation in children. Construction of the TCRbeta library involved unique molecular identifiers. TCRdb reprocessed the PCR reads with MiXCR, giving one entry per CDR3 protein. The sample includes about 540,000 distinct CDR3 sequences, about a quarter seen only once; the top ten take under 45%. Germline values: CDR1 SGHRS, CDR2 YFSETQ. J gave up 3 bases and V 6 bases, and 8 bases lay outside the gene matches. The CDR3 has 17 residues. This clonotype has more than one count but fewer than ten.

The sample here was PBMCs, taken before TCRalphabeta/CD19-depleted stem cell transplant. This sequence was found in a boy less than two years old with Wiskott-Aldrich syndrome, due to receive a stem cell transplant. This chain links TRBV5-1 with TRBJ2-3; the match to TRBD2 covers 15 bases. CDR3 DNA: TGCGCCAGCAATGGACTAGCGGGAGGGCCACTAACAGATACGCAGTATTTT. The encoded protein is CASNGLAGGPLTDTQYF.